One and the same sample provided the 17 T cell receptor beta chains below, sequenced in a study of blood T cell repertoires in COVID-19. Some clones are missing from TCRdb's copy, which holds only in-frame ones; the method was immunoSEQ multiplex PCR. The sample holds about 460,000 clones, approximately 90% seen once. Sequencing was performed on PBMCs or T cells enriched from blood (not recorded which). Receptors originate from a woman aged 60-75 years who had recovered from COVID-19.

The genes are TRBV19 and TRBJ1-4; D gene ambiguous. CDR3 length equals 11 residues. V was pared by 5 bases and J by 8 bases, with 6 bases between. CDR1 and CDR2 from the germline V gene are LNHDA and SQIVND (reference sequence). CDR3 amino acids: CASSSFEKLFF. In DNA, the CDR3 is TGTGCCAGTAGTTCGTTCGAAAAACTGTTTTTT. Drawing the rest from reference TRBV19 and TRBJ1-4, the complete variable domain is DGGITQSPKYLFRKEGQNVTLSCEQNLNHDAMYWYRQDPGQGLRLIYYSQIVNDFQKGDIAEGYSVSREKKESFPLTVTSAQKNPTAFYLCASSSFEKLFFGSGTQLSVL.

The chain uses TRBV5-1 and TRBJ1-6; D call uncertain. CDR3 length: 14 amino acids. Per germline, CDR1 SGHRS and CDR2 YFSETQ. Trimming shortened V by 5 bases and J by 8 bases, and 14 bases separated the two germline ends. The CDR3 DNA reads TGCGCCAGCAGATTGACGACTCCGGATTCACCCCTCCACTTT. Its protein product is CASRLTTPDSPLHF.

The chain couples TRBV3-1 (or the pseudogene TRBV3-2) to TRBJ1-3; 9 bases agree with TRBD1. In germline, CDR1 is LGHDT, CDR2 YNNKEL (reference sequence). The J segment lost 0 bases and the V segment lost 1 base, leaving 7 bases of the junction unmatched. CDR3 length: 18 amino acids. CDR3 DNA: TGTGCCAGCAGCCAAGCGACGGGACAGGGAATCTCTGGAAACACCATATATTTT. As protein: CASSQATGQGISGNTIYF.

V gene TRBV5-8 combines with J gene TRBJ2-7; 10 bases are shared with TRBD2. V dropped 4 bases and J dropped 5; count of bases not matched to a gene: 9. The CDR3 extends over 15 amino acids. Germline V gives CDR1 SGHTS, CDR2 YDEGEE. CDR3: CASSSLAGGKDEQYF. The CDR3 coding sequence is TGTGCCAGCAGCAGCTTAGCGGGGGGAAAGGACGAGCAGTACTTC.

CDR3 DNA: TGTGCCATCAGTGAAGCGGAAGAGACCCAGTACTTC. Its translation is CAISEAEETQYF. V is TRBV10-3 and J is TRBJ2-5; perhaps TRBD2 as D (5 bases). CDR1 ENHRY and CDR2 SYGVKD come from the germline V gene. The CDR3 extends over 12 amino acids. The V gene lost 3 bases and the J gene lost 3 bases, with 5 bases spanning the gap.

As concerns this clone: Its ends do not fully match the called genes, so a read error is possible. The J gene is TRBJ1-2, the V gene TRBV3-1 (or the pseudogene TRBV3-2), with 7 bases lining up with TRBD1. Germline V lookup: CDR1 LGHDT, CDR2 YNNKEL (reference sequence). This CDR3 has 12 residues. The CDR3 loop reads CASSQRQGQLSF. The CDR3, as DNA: TGTGCCAGCAGCCAACGCCAGGGACAGCTCTCCTTC.

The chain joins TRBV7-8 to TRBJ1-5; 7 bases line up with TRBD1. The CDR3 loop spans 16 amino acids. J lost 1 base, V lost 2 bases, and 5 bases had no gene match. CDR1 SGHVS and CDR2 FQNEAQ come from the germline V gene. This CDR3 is CASSLITTGSNQPQHF. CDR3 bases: TGTGCCAGCAGCTTAATAACGACAGGGAGCAATCAGCCCCAGCATTTT.

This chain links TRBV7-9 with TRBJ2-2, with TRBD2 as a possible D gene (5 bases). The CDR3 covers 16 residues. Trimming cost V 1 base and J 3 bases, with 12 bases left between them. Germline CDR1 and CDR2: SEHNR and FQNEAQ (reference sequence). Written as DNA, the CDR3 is TGTGCCAGCAGCTTAGGGTTACGGGAAGACACCGGGGAGCTGTTTTTT. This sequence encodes CASSLGLREDTGELFF.

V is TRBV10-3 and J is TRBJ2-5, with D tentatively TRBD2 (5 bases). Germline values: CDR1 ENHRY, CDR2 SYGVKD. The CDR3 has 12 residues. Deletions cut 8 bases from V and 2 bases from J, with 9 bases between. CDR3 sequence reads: CAIGSRQETQYF. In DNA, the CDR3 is TGTGCCATCGGGAGTAGACAAGAGACCCAGTACTTC.

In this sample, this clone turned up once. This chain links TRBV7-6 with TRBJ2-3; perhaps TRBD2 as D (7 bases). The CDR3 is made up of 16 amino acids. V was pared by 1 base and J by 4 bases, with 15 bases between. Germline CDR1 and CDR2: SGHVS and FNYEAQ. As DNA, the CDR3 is TGTGCCAGCAGCTTAGGGGGGGGCAGGGGACCAGATACGCAGTATTTT. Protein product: CASSLGGGRGPDTQYF. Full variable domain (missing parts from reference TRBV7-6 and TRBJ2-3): GAGVSQSPRYKVTKRGQDVALRCDPISGHVSLYWYRQALGQGPEFLTYFNYEAQQDKSGLPNDRFSAERPEGSISTLTIQRTEQRDSAMYRCASSLGGGRGPDTQYFGPGTRLTVL.

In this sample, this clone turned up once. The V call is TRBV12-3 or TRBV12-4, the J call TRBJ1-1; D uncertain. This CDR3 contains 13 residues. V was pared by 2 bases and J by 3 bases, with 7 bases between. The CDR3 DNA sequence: TGTGCCAGCAGTTTAATCGGTTACACTGAAGCTTTCTTT. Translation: CASSLIGYTEAFF.

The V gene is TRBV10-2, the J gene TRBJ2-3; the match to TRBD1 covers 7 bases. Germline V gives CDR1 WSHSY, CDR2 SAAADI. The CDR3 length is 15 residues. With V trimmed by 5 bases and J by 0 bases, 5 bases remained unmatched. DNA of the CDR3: TGCGCCAGCAGTCGGACAGGCCAAAGCACAGATACGCAGTATTTT. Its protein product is CASSRTGQSTDTQYF.

This CDR3 reads CASSLEGLVDGYTF. The CDR3 DNA sequence: TGCGCCAGCAGCTTGGAGGGGTTGGTAGATGGCTACACCTTC. The chain carries TRBV5-1 and TRBJ1-2; D is possibly TRBD1 (5 bases). V lost 0 bases and J lost 6, with 12 bases in between. This CDR3 is built from 14 residues. From germline, CDR1 is SGHRS and CDR2 YFSETQ.

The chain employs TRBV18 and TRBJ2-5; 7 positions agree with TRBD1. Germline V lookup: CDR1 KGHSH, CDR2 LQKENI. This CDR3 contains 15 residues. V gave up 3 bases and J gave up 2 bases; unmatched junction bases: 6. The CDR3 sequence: CASSPPGQQQETQYF. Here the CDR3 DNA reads TGTGCCAGCTCACCTCCGGGACAGCAACAAGAGACCCAGTACTTC. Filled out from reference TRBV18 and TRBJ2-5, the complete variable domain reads NAGVMQNPRHLVRRRGQEARLRCSPMKGHSHVYWYRQLPEEGLKFMVYLQKENIIDESGMPKERFSAEFPKEGPSILRIQQVVRGDSAAYFCASSPPGQQQETQYFGPGTRLLVL.

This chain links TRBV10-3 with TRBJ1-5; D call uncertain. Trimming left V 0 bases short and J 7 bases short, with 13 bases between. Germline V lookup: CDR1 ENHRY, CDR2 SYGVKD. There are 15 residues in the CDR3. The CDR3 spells CAISESTAGWQPQHF. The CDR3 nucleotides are TGTGCCATCAGTGAGTCGACGGCAGGCTGGCAGCCCCAGCATTTT.

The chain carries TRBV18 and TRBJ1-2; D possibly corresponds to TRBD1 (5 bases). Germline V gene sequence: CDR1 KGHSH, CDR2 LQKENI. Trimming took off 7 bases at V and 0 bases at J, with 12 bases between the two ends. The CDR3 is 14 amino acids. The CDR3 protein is CASLQTASNYGYTF. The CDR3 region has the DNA TGTGCCAGCTTACAGACAGCATCTAACTATGGCTACACCTTC.

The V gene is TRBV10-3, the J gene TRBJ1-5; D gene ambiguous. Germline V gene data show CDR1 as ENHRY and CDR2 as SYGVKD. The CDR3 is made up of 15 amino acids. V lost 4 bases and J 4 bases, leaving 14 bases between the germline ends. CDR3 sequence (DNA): TGTGCCATCAGTGGGTTCTCCGGAGGTAATCAGCCCCAGCATTTT. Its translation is CAISGFSGGNQPQHF.